Below are 28 T cell receptor beta chains sequenced from a single sample in a study of blood T cells in healthy people across ages (dated by TCRdb to about 2015). Library preparation was by 5' RACE. Sequencing instrument: Illumina HiSeq 2500. A second PCR of roughly 7 to 11 cycles was performed with a sample-barcoded 5' primer and a J-beta primer mix. TCRdb's own reprocessing of the public reads used fastp at Q25 and MiXCR and kept productive beta chains. Entries are consolidated by CDR3 protein sequence, retaining the most common genes and DNA. Recorded for this sample are more than 750,000 distinct CDR3 sequences; just under 30% of them occurred a single time. About 10% of the sample goes to the ten largest clones. This sample also belongs to another study, concerning T cells of mothers and their children.

The sample consisted of blood. These receptors were taken from a middle-aged woman in good health.

This clonotype has at least ten counts. This chain joins TRBV2 and TRBJ2-5; 9 nucleotides agree with TRBD1. The trim removed 6 bases at V and 1 base at J, leaving 3 bases unmatched. This CDR3 region has 14 residues. The germline V gene has CDR1 SNHLY and CDR2 FYNNEI. This CDR3 reads CASRMTGGQETQYF. The CDR3 nucleotides read TGTGCCAGCAGGATGACAGGGGGCCAAGAGACCCAGTACTTC.

This clonotype was observed many times. DNA of the CDR3: TGCAGCTGCAGGGACACCAACCTCTATGGCTACACCTTC. It translates to CSCRDTNLYGYTF. The gene calls are TRBV20-1 and TRBJ1-2, with a tentative D call TRBD1 (6 bases). There are 13 residues in the CDR3. Germline lookup yields CDR1 DFQATT and CDR2 SNEGSKA (reference sequence).

This clonotype occurred a few times. The CDR3 nucleotides read TGCAGTGCTAGAATCCCCCGGGACTACAATGAGCAGTTCTTC. Residues: CSARIPRDYNEQFF. J is TRBJ2-1 and V is TRBV20-1; tentative D call: TRBD2 (5 bases). Between the trimmed V and J ends, which lost 2 bases and 3 bases, there was a span of 11 bases. The CDR3 extends over 14 amino acids. The germline V gene encodes CDR1 DFQATT and CDR2 SNEGSKA (reference sequence).

The V and J genes are TRBV12-3 or TRBV12-4 and TRBJ1-1; D is ambiguous. The V end lost 2 bases, the J end lost 1 base, and 8 bases lay between the germline ends. The CDR3 totals 14 residues. CDR3 sequence: CASSLRAGNTEAFF. The CDR3 DNA is TGTGCCAGCAGTTTACGGGCAGGGAACACTGAAGCTTTCTTT.

This clonotype appeared a few times. The chain has TRBV7-8 and TRBJ2-7; possibly TRBD1 or TRBD2 for D (6 bases each). The CDR3 runs to 15 residues. CDR1 SGHVS and CDR2 FQNEAQ come from the germline V gene. The CDR3 DNA is TGTGCTTCAGCGATATACGGAGGGGGATCCTACGAGCAGTACTTC. This codes for CASAIYGGGSYEQYF.

This clonotype was detected many times. The chain carries TRBV30 and TRBJ1-2, with 7 bases aligning to TRBD1. The CDR3 is 13 amino acids. J was trimmed by 4 bases and V by 5 bases; bases with no gene match: 7. Germline assignment: CDR1 GTSNPN and CDR2 SVGIG (reference sequence). This CDR3 is CAWADRAGYGYTF. CDR3 bases: TGTGCCTGGGCTGACAGGGCCGGCTATGGCTACACCTTC.

The V gene is TRBV27, the J gene TRBJ2-3, with 13 bases identical to TRBD2. V shed 4 bases and J 2 bases; nucleotides not matched to a gene: 6. Germline V gives CDR1 MNHEY, CDR2 SMNVEV (reference sequence). This CDR3 region has 17 residues. CDR3 loop: CASSSLGTSGITDTQYF. The CDR3 DNA reads TGTGCCAGCAGTTCTTTAGGGACTAGCGGGATCACAGATACGCAGTATTTT.

This clonotype appeared a few times. The chain recombines TRBV20-1 with TRBJ2-6; a weak D match, TRBD2 (6 bases). V was pared by 0 bases and J by 0 bases, with 9 bases between. The germline gives CDR1 DFQATT, CDR2 SNEGSKA (reference sequence). This CDR3 is built from 16 residues. The CDR3 reads CSARESGGSGANVLTF. In DNA form, the CDR3 reads TGCAGTGCTAGAGAGTCCGGGGGCTCTGGGGCCAACGTCCTGACTTTC.

Regarding this clonotype: An end of the junction does not agree with germline; a read error may underlie this. V is TRBV12-3 or TRBV12-4 and J is TRBJ2-3; 10 bases are a match to TRBD2. This CDR3 has 14 residues. The CDR3 loop reads CASRLAGGPDTQYF. The DNA for the CDR3 is TGTGCCAGCAGGTTAGCGGGGGGCCCCGATACGCAGTATTTT.

This clonotype was detected many times. J is TRBJ2-1 and V is TRBV7-2; 7 bases fit TRBD2. This CDR3 has 14 residues. Per germline, CDR1 SGHTA and CDR2 FQGNSA. Trimming took 7 bases from V and 13 from J; bases not matched to a gene: 16. In DNA, the CDR3 is TGTGCCAGCACCAGCCCATGGGGGGGGGGTTTTCAGTTCTTC. Translating gives CASTSPWGGGFQFF.

Regarding this clonotype: Germline is not matched at one junction end, which may reflect a read error. The V gene is TRBV25-1, the J gene TRBJ1-2; unclear D gene. The V gene's germline CDR1 is MGHDK and CDR2 SYGVNS. The CDR3 sequence is 13 residues long. The CDR3 reads CASSADRFYGCTF. In DNA form, the CDR3 reads TGTGCCAGCAGTGCTGACCGGTTCTATGGCTGCACCTTC.

V is TRBV7-2 and J is TRBJ2-7; D is perhaps TRBD2 (6 bases). V shed 2 bases and J shed 1 base, with 9 bases lying between them. The CDR3 is 14 amino acids. Germline V CDR1 and CDR2: SGHTA, FQGNSA. CDR3 region: CASSLTAGSYEQYF. DNA for the CDR3: TGTGCCAGCAGCTTAACAGCGGGTTCCTACGAGCAGTACTTC.

This clonotype was counted between two and nine times. This could be a read error, since a much larger clone is one nucleotide away. This chain links TRBV28 with TRBJ2-1; TRBD1 aligns across 11 bases. The germline V gene has CDR1 MDHEN and CDR2 SYDVKM. The CDR3 spans 15 residues. J was trimmed by 5 bases and V by 6 bases; bases with no gene match: 6. CDR3 amino acids: CASRYRDRGNNEQFF. CDR3 bases: TGTGCCAGCAGATACCGGGACAGGGGGAACAATGAGCAGTTCTTC. Together with reference TRBV28 and TRBJ2-1, the CDR3 gives the full variable domain: DVKVTQSSRYLVKRTGEKVFLECVQDMDHENMFWYRQDPGLGLRLIYFSYDVKMKEKGDIPEGYSVSREKKERFSLILESASTNQTSMYLCASRYRDRGNNEQFFGPGTRLTVL.

The chain uses TRBV4-1 and TRBJ1-1; D possibly corresponds to TRBD1 (5 bases). Trimming shortened V by 0 bases and J by 2 bases, and 10 bases separated the two germline ends. The CDR3 length is 15 residues. Germline loops: CDR1 MGHRA, CDR2 YSYEKL. CDR3 loop: CASSQEHRTNTEAFF. CDR3 coding DNA: TGCGCCAGCAGCCAAGAACACAGGACTAACACTGAAGCTTTCTTT.

This clonotype was counted many times. The chain is built from TRBV28 and TRBJ2-4; tentatively, D is TRBD1 or TRBD2 (7 bases each). Germline values: CDR1 MDHEN, CDR2 SYDVKM. The CDR3 covers 16 residues. Trimming stripped 6 bases from V and 1 base from J, with 16 bases between. The CDR3: CASSNVQGGAKNIQYF. CDR3 bases: TGTGCCAGCAGCAATGTTCAGGGGGGGGCCAAAAACATTCAGTACTTC.

In this sample, this clonotype turned up a few times. V gene TRBV3-1 combines with J gene TRBJ2-3; D could derive from TRBD1 or TRBD2 (5 bases each). V lost 0 bases and J lost 3, with 13 bases in between. The CDR3 length is 16 residues. Per the germline V gene, CDR1 is LGHDT and CDR2 is YNNKEL (reference sequence). The chain's CDR3 is CASSQDVRGRTDTQYF. CDR3 coding DNA: TGTGCCAGCAGCCAAGATGTGAGGGGTCGGACAGATACGCAGTATTTT.

This clonotype was seen a handful of times. The V call is TRBV27, the J call TRBJ1-6, with TRBD1 identical over 8 bases. The CDR3 is made up of 16 amino acids. Germline V gene sequence: CDR1 MNHEY, CDR2 SMNVEV (reference sequence). V gave up 7 bases and J gave up 7 bases; unmatched junction bases: 12. DNA for the CDR3: TGTGCCAGCACCAAGGGCCAGGGGGCAATGAATTCACCCCTCCACTTT. Its protein product is CASTKGQGAMNSPLHF.

The chain is built from TRBV4-3 and TRBJ2-1, with a possible D match to TRBD2 (6 bases). The V end lost 1 base, the J end lost 4 bases, and 14 bases lay between the germline ends. CDR1 is LGHNA, CDR2 YSLEER, per germline. The CDR3 is 16 amino acids. The CDR3 spells CASSQGPGLNYNEQFF. Here the CDR3 DNA reads TGCGCCAGCAGCCAAGGCCCGGGACTCAATTACAATGAGCAGTTCTTC.

In its sample, this clonotype was seen many times. The rearrangement links TRBV6-2 or TRBV6-3 to TRBJ2-7, with D possibly being TRBD1 (5 bases). Between the trimmed V and J ends, which lost 6 bases and 0 bases, there was a span of 12 bases. The germline V gene has CDR1 MNHEY and CDR2 SVGEGT. The CDR3 contains 14 residues. The CDR3 sequence: CASSLQESSYEQYF. The CDR3 DNA reads TGTGCCAGCAGCTTACAGGAGAGCTCCTACGAGCAGTACTTC.

This clonotype was counted ten times or more. The genes are TRBV6-5 and TRBJ2-1, with 8 bases aligning to TRBD1. With 2 bases clipped from V and 7 bases from J, the junction kept 1 base outside the gene matches. Germline CDR1 reads MNHEY; CDR2 reads SVGAGI. The CDR3 length is 13 residues. CDR3 sequence reads: CASSYDRGNEQFF. CDR3 nucleotides: TGTGCCAGCAGTTACGACAGGGGAAATGAGCAGTTCTTC.

This clonotype was counted at least ten times. This rearrangement joins TRBV5-1 to TRBJ2-5; 8 bases align to TRBD1. In germline, CDR1 is SGHRS, CDR2 YFSETQ. CDR3 length: 15 amino acids. Germline trimming cut 4 bases from V and 10 bases from J; bases unmatched to any gene: 15. In nucleotides, the CDR3 is TGCGCCAGCAGCCAGGGACAGGAGAACCTTGGAGACCAGTACTTC. Protein sequence: CASSQGQENLGDQYF.

To note about this clonotype: The junction does not match germline at one end; this may be a read error. J is TRBJ2-7 and V is TRBV28; D gene unclear. Germline V lookup: CDR1 MDHEN, CDR2 SYDVKM. The CDR3 length is 13 residues. CDR3 sequence: CAGSLRSSYEQYF. The CDR3 DNA reads TGTGCCGGCAGTTTGCGCAGTTCCTACGAGCAGTACTTC.

The chain recombines TRBV10-3 with TRBJ1-1; possibly TRBD1 for D (5 bases). The CDR3 is 15 residues long. Trimming took 5 bases from V and 1 from J, leaving 14 bases between them. Germline values: CDR1 ENHRY, CDR2 SYGVKD. The CDR3 DNA reads as TGTGCCATCAGTCCGGAGGGGATAGGGAACACTGAAGCTTTCTTT. It specifies CAISPEGIGNTEAFF.

The gene calls are TRBV5-6 and TRBJ1-1; no firm D call. The CDR3 spans 13 residues. Germline V gene sequence: CDR1 SGHDT, CDR2 YYEEEE. V lost 4 bases and J 1 base, leaving 8 bases between the germline ends. The CDR3 reads CASSGRGNTEAFF. The CDR3 DNA follows: TGTGCCAGCAGCGGCCGGGGGAACACTGAAGCTTTCTTT.

The CDR3 DNA sequence: TGTGCCAGCAGCCCGATAGGGGAGGGTCCCTACGAGCAGTACTTC. It encodes CASSPIGEGPYEQYF. V and J are TRBV6-6 and TRBJ2-7, with 7 positions matching TRBD2. Germline V gives CDR1 MNHNY, CDR2 SVGAGI (reference sequence). J was trimmed by 2 bases and V by 6 bases; bases with no gene match: 10. The CDR3 runs 15 residues.

Concerning this clonotype itself: A much larger clonotype is one base distant, so this may be a read error. The chain links TRBV12-3 or TRBV12-4 to TRBJ2-5, with D unresolved. The CDR3 length is 11 residues. V lost 4 bases, J lost 11 bases, and 11 bases lay in between. CDR3 sequence: CASSWVNEQYF. The CDR3 DNA is TGTGCCAGCAGTTGGGTCAATGAGCAGTACTTC.

This clonotype was seen a handful of times. V and J are TRBV9 and TRBJ2-7, with D tentatively TRBD1 (5 bases). V was trimmed by 1 base and J by 5 bases, leaving 16 bases between them. The CDR3 totals 15 residues. Germline lookup yields CDR1 SGDLS and CDR2 YYNGEE. CDR3 nucleotides: TGTGCCAGCAGCGTAAAAGGGCAGGGTTACGACGAGCAGTACTTC. It codes for CASSVKGQGYDEQYF.

The chain has TRBV27 and TRBJ1-5; 7 nucleotides align to TRBD1. V shed 5 bases and J 7 bases; nucleotides not matched to a gene: 17. Per the germline V gene, CDR1 is MNHEY and CDR2 is SMNVEV (reference sequence). The CDR3 length is 17 residues. CDR3 amino acids: CASSPASSTGRFQPQHF. In DNA form, the CDR3 reads TGTGCCAGCAGTCCGGCCTCTTCGACAGGGAGGTTCCAGCCCCAGCATTTT.